Shown below are 6 T cell receptor beta chains from a single sample sequenced in a study of T cells in Graves' hyperthyroidism and ophthalmopathy. From RNA transcripts, TCR beta CDR3 regions were amplified. The primer set for the first-round RT-PCR of the TCR CDR3 was HTBI. TCRdb reprocessed the multiplex PCR reads with MiXCR, giving one entry per CDR3 protein. Of around 420,000 distinct CDR3 sequences in the sample, 15% to 19% were seen once. The material sequenced was blood. The receptors shown here come from a woman aged 18-29 years with Graves' hyperthyroidism.

This clonotype was counted ten times or more. This sequence joins TRBV7-9 and TRBJ1-2; possible D gene TRBD1, 5 bases. This CDR3 has 12 amino acids. Per germline, CDR1 SEHNR and CDR2 FQNEAQ (reference sequence). Trimming pared 5 bases from V and 8 bases from J, leaving 12 bases between. CDR3 sequence (DNA): TGTGCCAGCAGCCCCAAACAGGAAGGCTACACCTTC. Its protein is CASSPKQEGYTF.

This clonotype was seen repeatedly, ten times or more. The chain joins TRBV11-2 to TRBJ1-2; TRBD1 might be the D (5 bases). Germline CDR1 and CDR2: SGHAT and FQNNGV. Trimming stripped 3 bases from V and 4 bases from J, with 9 bases between. The CDR3 totals 13 residues. The CDR3 loop reads CASSFGGSYGYTF. In DNA form, the CDR3 reads TGTGCCAGCAGCTTCGGGGGAAGCTATGGCTACACCTTC.

This clonotype was recorded at least ten times. This chain connects TRBV4-1 to TRBJ2-7, with TRBD2 identical over 7 bases. Germline values: CDR1 MGHRA, CDR2 YSYEKL. The trim removed 5 bases at V and 3 bases at J, leaving 7 bases unmatched. The CDR3 runs to 14 residues. The CDR3 reads CASSIPGGNYEQYF. CDR3 nucleotides: TGCGCCAGCAGCATCCCCGGGGGGAACTACGAGCAGTACTTC.

This clonotype has a count of ten or more. The chain recombines TRBV10-3 with TRBJ2-1; 14 nucleotides line up with TRBD2. The CDR3 contains 15 residues. The ends lost 5 bases at V and 6 bases at J; junction bases unmatched: 3. Germline CDR1 and CDR2: ENHRY and SYGVKD. The CDR3 nucleotides read TGTGCCATCAGTCGTGGGACTAGCGGGAGCAATGAGCAGTTCTTC. Encoded protein: CAISRGTSGSNEQFF.

The rearrangement links TRBV6-1 to TRBJ1-2, with D possibly TRBD1 on 5 matching bases. The length of the CDR3 is 12 residues. Germline V gene data show CDR1 as MNHNS and CDR2 as SASEGT. The ends were cut back, 10 bases at V and 8 bases at J, with 17 bases in the middle. CDR3 region: CATGAGVEGYTF. In DNA form, the CDR3 reads TGTGCCACCGGAGCGGGGGTGGAAGGCTACACCTTC.

This clonotype was found many times. The CDR3 DNA reads as TGTGCCAGCAGGTTGACAGGGGGATCAGAGACCCAGTACTTC. Translated: CASRLTGGSETQYF. The chain employs TRBV7-2 and TRBJ2-5; 9 nucleotides agree with TRBD1. Trimming took 6 bases from V and 4 from J; bases not matched to a gene: 6. Germline values: CDR1 SGHTA, CDR2 FQGNSA. The CDR3 is 14 residues long.